These 20 T cell receptor beta chains were sequenced from one sample in a study of blood T cell repertoires in COVID-19. Clones were sequenced by immunoSEQ multiplex PCR, and TCRdb holds only the in-frame ones, with some missing. Altogether some 150,000 clones are present, roughly 80% being singletons, with the ten largest covering roughly 8.4%. The sample was peripheral blood. These TCRs come from a human donor with acute or convalescent COVID-19. The donor label of this sample is uncertain.

This chain joins TRBV19 and TRBJ2-2, with 7 bases identical to TRBD2. CDR1 LNHDA and CDR2 SQIVND come from the germline V gene (reference sequence). The CDR3 runs 14 residues. V was clipped by 4 bases and J by 4 bases; unmatched bases: 3. The CDR3 nucleotides read TGTGCCAGTAGTACCTGGGGGGGCACCGGGGAGCTGTTTTTT. As protein: CASSTWGGTGELFF.

The V call is TRBV9, the J call TRBJ1-2, with TRBD1 matching over 9 bases. This CDR3 contains 15 residues. Losses at the gene ends were 4 bases for V and 5 bases for J; bases not matched to a gene: 9. CDR1 and CDR2 (germline): SGDLS, YYNGEE. Here the CDR3 reads CASSPHPGQGYGYTF. In nucleotides, the CDR3 is TGTGCCAGCAGCCCCCACCCGGGACAGGGTTATGGCTACACCTTC.

The V gene is TRBV14, the J gene TRBJ1-1; no definite D call. Trimming stripped 0 bases from V and 1 base from J, with 6 bases between. Per the germline V gene, CDR1 is SGHDN and CDR2 is FVKESK. CDR3 length: 14 residues. The chain's CDR3 is CASSQDLWNTEAFF. The CDR3 DNA follows: TGTGCCAGCAGCCAAGATCTGTGGAACACTGAAGCTTTCTTT.

The rearrangement uses TRBV9 and TRBJ2-5; 9 bases align to TRBD2. Germline-derived CDR1 and CDR2 are SGDLS and YYNGEE. J gave up 4 bases and V 0 bases, and 7 bases lay outside the gene matches. The CDR3 spans 16 residues. As DNA, the CDR3 is TGTGCCAGCAGCGTAGATCCAAGCGGGGGGCGAGAGACCCAGTACTTC. Translating it yields CASSVDPSGGRETQYF.

V usage is TRBV3-1 (or the pseudogene TRBV3-2) and J usage is TRBJ2-2; D is undetermined. Germline CDR1 LGHDT, CDR2 YNNKEL (reference sequence). The V end lost 3 bases, the J end lost 5 bases, and 7 bases lay between the germline ends. This CDR3 has 13 amino acids. CDR3 DNA sequence: TGTGCCAGCAGCCAGGTAGAGACCGGGGAGCTGTTTTTT. This encodes CASSQVETGELFF.

This clone has just one count. V and J are TRBV12-5 and TRBJ2-5, with 10 bases fitting TRBD1. The CDR3 totals 14 residues. J gave up 4 bases and V 6 bases, and 5 bases lay outside the gene matches. Germline V gene data show CDR1 as LGHNT and CDR2 as FRNRAP. CDR3 protein: CASGVTGGGETQYF. The CDR3, as DNA: TGTGCTAGTGGGGTGACAGGGGGCGGAGAGACCCAGTACTTC.

This clone was seen a handful of times. The V and J genes are TRBV10-3 and TRBJ1-2; 8 bases align to TRBD1. There are 15 residues in the CDR3. Germline values: CDR1 ENHRY, CDR2 SYGVKD. V lost 0 bases and J lost 8; bases outside the gene matches: 8. CDR3 in amino acids: CAISESGQGLGGYTF. CDR3 DNA: TGTGCCATCAGTGAGTCTGGACAGGGTTTGGGCGGCTACACCTTC.

V gene TRBV5-1 combines with J gene TRBJ2-4, with 12 bases matching TRBD1. The length of the CDR3 is 18 residues. Germline V CDR1 and CDR2: SGHRS, YFSETQ. V shed 4 bases, J shed 0 bases, and the junction held 8 bases outside the gene matches. The DNA of the CDR3 is TGCGCCAGCAGCCTGGGACAGGGGGCTCTCCCAGCCAAAAACATTCAGTACTTC. It codes for CASSLGQGALPAKNIQYF.

This chain connects TRBV9 to TRBJ2-1; 12 bases map to TRBD2. With V trimmed by 4 bases and J by 0 bases, 5 bases remained unmatched. Per the germline V gene, CDR1 is SGDLS and CDR2 is YYNGEE. The CDR3 runs 17 residues. Written as DNA, the CDR3 is TGTGCCAGCAGCACCGGACTAGCGGGGAGCTCCTACAATGAGCAGTTCTTC. It is translated as CASSTGLAGSSYNEQFF.

The rearrangement joins TRBV5-1 to TRBJ1-1; D gene unclear. CDR1 SGHRS and CDR2 YFSETQ come from the germline V gene. With 1 base removed from V and 1 base from J, the gap between germline ends came to 8 bases. This CDR3 has 14 residues. CDR3 in DNA: TGCGCCAGCAGCTTGAACGGGGAGAACACTGAAGCTTTCTTT. Encoded protein: CASSLNGENTEAFF.

CDR3 bases: TGTGCCAGCACCCCCTTAAGTAGAGTCGAGGGCTACACCTTC. Its protein is CASTPLSRVEGYTF. The chain couples TRBV27 to TRBJ1-2, with D unresolved. The CDR3 consists of 14 residues. V dropped 7 bases and J dropped 8 bases, with 20 bases sitting between them. Germline V gene sequence: CDR1 MNHEY, CDR2 SMNVEV (reference sequence).

The J gene is TRBJ2-7, the V gene TRBV5-1; D possibly corresponds to TRBD2 (5 bases). The germline V gene encodes CDR1 SGHRS and CDR2 YFSETQ. Deletions cut 4 bases from V and 2 bases from J, with 22 bases between. The CDR3 runs 17 residues. The CDR3 spells CASSLWSRTANPYEQYF. Written as DNA, the CDR3 is TGCGCCAGCAGCCTCTGGTCGAGGACTGCCAACCCCTACGAGCAGTACTTC. The full variable domain, completed using reference TRBV5-1 and TRBJ2-7, is KAGVTQTPRYLIKTRGQQVTLSCSPISGHRSVSWYQQTPGQGLQFLFEYFSETQRNKGNFPGRFSGRQFSNSRSEMNVSTLELGDSALYLCASSLWSRTANPYEQYFGPGTRLTVT.

The CDR3 is CASSYSTGRQPQHF. CDR3 DNA sequence: TGTGCCAGCAGTTACTCGACAGGAAGGCAGCCCCAGCATTTT. This chain joins TRBV6-5 and TRBJ1-5; maybe TRBD1 (6 bases). The germline V gene has CDR1 MNHEY and CDR2 SVGAGI. This CDR3 spans 14 amino acids. V lost 0 bases and J 7 bases, leaving 10 bases between the germline ends.

The V and J genes are TRBV5-1 and TRBJ2-1, with unresolved D. The CDR3 spans 14 residues. Germline-derived CDR1 and CDR2 are SGHRS and YFSETQ. The germline V and J ends were trimmed by 0 bases and 5 bases, with 9 bases remaining between them. CDR3 region: CASSLDLNDNEQFF. CDR3 bases: TGCGCCAGCAGCTTGGACTTAAACGACAATGAGCAGTTCTTC.

The genes are TRBV2 and TRBJ1-1; perhaps TRBD1 as D (6 bases). Trimming pared 6 bases from V and 7 bases from J, leaving 18 bases between. The CDR3 spans 14 residues. Per germline, CDR1 SNHLY and CDR2 FYNNEI. The CDR3 nucleotides are TGTGCCAGCAGCGCTGGTAGGGGGACGGTTGAAGCTTTCTTT. It encodes CASSAGRGTVEAFF.

The rearrangement uses TRBV27 and TRBJ2-1; 9 bases are shared with TRBD2. The length of the CDR3 is 17 residues. V lost 2 bases to trimming and J lost 8 bases; unmatched junction nucleotides: 13. CDR1 and CDR2 from the germline V gene are MNHEY and SMNVEV (reference sequence). The DNA for the CDR3 is TGTGCCAGCAGTTTAAGTGGGTCGCGGGGGGGGCATGATGAGCAGTTCTTC. Amino acids: CASSLSGSRGGHDEQFF.

This chain joins TRBV6-1 and TRBJ2-1, with 12 bases fitting TRBD2. V lost 2 bases, J lost 5 bases, and 13 bases stayed unmatched. Germline CDR1 reads MNHNS; CDR2 reads SASEGT. The length of the CDR3 is 19 residues. The DNA of the CDR3 is TGTGCCAGCAGTGAAAGGACTAGCGGGAACTACGCGACCAACAATGAGCAGTTCTTC. It specifies CASSERTSGNYATNNEQFF.

V gene TRBV7-9 combines with J gene TRBJ2-7, with D perhaps TRBD1 (6 bases). The CDR3 is made up of 14 amino acids. The V gene's germline CDR1 is SEHNR and CDR2 FQNEAQ (reference sequence). The germline V and J ends were trimmed by 5 bases and 7 bases, with 18 bases remaining between them. CDR3 loop: CASSPLDRTWEQYV. CDR3 nucleotide sequence: TGTGCCAGCAGCCCCCTCGACAGGACTTGGGAGCAGTACGTC.

The chain links TRBV27 to TRBJ2-7; no clear D. From germline, CDR1 is MNHEY and CDR2 SMNVEV (reference sequence). This CDR3 is built from 17 residues. Trimming left V 0 bases short and J 7 bases short, with 22 bases between. This CDR3 is CASSLSQEPLSGWEQYV. The CDR3 DNA is TGTGCCAGCAGTTTATCTCAAGAGCCTCTCTCCGGTTGGGAGCAGTACGTC.

V gene TRBV7-9 combines with J gene TRBJ2-2; D is undetermined. Germline V lookup: CDR1 SEHNR, CDR2 FQNEAQ (reference sequence). This CDR3 has 14 amino acids. Trimming left V 7 bases short and J 6 bases short, with 15 bases between. Here the CDR3 DNA reads TGTGCCAGCATCACCTCTAACTTCCCCGGGGAGCTGTTTTTT. This encodes CASITSNFPGELFF. Full variable domain (rest looked up from reference TRBV7-9 and TRBJ2-2): DTGVSQNPRHKITKRGQNVTFRCDPISEHNRLYWYRQTLGQGPEFLTYFQNEAQLEKSRLLSDRFSAERPKGSFSTLEIQRTEQGDSAMYLCASITSNFPGELFFGEGSRLTVL.